Detailed here is one T cell receptor (beta chain). Reverse transcription of roughly 0.45 to 1 ug RNA was performed with random hexamers. MiXCR, applied by TCRdb to the immunoSEQ multiplex PCR reads, yields one record per CDR3 protein. The repertoire has 100,000 to 150,000 distinct CDR3 sequences, just over 95% of them found once; the top ten carry approximately 0.15%. Trimming at V came to 6 bases and at J to 2 bases, leaving 3 bases not matched to a gene. The CDR3 is 14 residues long. This sample was taken from a study of CD8 T cells in Susac syndrome. The T cells that were sequenced for TCR beta were CD8+ and CD4+ cells from blood.

Input material: CD4+ T cells from PBMCs. The gene calls are TRBV12-3 or TRBV12-4 and TRBJ2-7; 11 nucleotides match TRBD1. The TCR sequence derives from a human donor with Susac syndrome. The CDR3 loop is CASRRTGGPYEQYF. The DNA for the CDR3 is TGTGCCAGCAGACGGACAGGGGGCCCCTACGAGCAGTACTTC.